The 22 T cell receptor beta chains below were found in one sample sequenced in a study of T cell changes during pregnancy in multiple sclerosis. Produced via immunoSEQ multiplex PCR; TCRdb's table is partial and in-frame only. The sample includes fewer than 65,000 clones, 90% to 95% of them seen just once. This material consisted of peripheral blood, taken in the third trimester of pregnancy. The receptors stem from a female donor in good health, enrolled as a control in a pregnancy study.

The chain combines TRBV6-1 with TRBJ1-1; the D gene is possibly TRBD1 (6 bases). Germline CDR1 reads MNHNS; CDR2 reads SASEGT. The CDR3 is made up of 11 amino acids. V was pared by 7 bases and J by 7 bases, with 10 bases between. CDR3 in amino acids: CASIRDIEAFF. Here the CDR3 DNA reads TGTGCCAGCATCCGGGACATTGAAGCTTTCTTT.

The CDR3 sequence is CASSDNIGGGVANEKLFF. The CDR3 region has the DNA TGTGCCAGCAGTGATAACATAGGTGGGGGGGTTGCTAATGAAAAACTGTTTTTT. The chain carries TRBV6-1 and TRBJ1-4, with a weak D call TRBD1 (5 bases). CDR1 is MNHNS, CDR2 SASEGT, per germline. The CDR3 is 18 residues long. With 3 bases removed from V and 3 bases from J, the gap between germline ends came to 20 bases.

On this clone itself: A read error may produce the germline difference seen at one junction end. The chain recombines TRBV7-7 with TRBJ2-1; 14 bases map to TRBD2. The CDR3 extends over 22 amino acids. Germline loops: CDR1 SSHAT, CDR2 FNYEAQ (reference sequence). For the CDR3, the DNA is TGTGCTAGCAGCTTGTTATCCCCCGGGACTAGCGGGAGCCCCAGCTCCTACAATGAGCAGTTCTTC. It is translated as CASSLLSPGTSGSPSSYNEQFF.

This chain connects TRBV4-1 to TRBJ2-7, with a weak D call TRBD2 (6 bases). The CDR3 loop spans 17 amino acids. Trimming took off 3 bases at V and 3 bases at J, with 21 bases between the two ends. From germline, CDR1 is MGHRA and CDR2 YSYEKL. The CDR3 sequence is CASSQMDGLSSHYEQYF. The CDR3 bases are TGCGCCAGCAGCCAGATGGACGGACTAAGCTCCCACTACGAGCAGTACTTC.

V usage is TRBV5-1 and J usage is TRBJ1-2; D is unclear. CDR3 length: 13 amino acids. The germline V gene has CDR1 SGHRS and CDR2 YFSETQ. With 4 bases removed from V and 8 bases from J, the gap between germline ends came to 15 bases. Written as DNA, the CDR3 is TGCGCCAGCAGCCCCGCAGGTAACGAGGGCTACACCTTC. It is translated as CASSPAGNEGYTF.

The V call is TRBV5-6, the J call TRBJ2-2; possibly TRBD1 for D (6 bases). The V end lost 2 bases, the J end lost 3 bases, and 14 bases lay between the germline ends. CDR3 length: 16 residues. Germline CDR1 SGHDT, CDR2 YYEEEE. CDR3 residues: CASSFKRTAYTGELFF. The CDR3 DNA follows: TGTGCCAGCAGCTTTAAACGGACAGCTTACACCGGGGAGCTGTTTTTT.

This chain uses TRBV30 with TRBJ1-1; 7 bases align to TRBD1. CDR1 is GTSNPN, CDR2 SVGIG, per germline (reference sequence). V shed 3 bases, J shed 6 bases, and the junction held 7 bases outside the gene matches. The CDR3 is 13 residues long. DNA of the CDR3: TGTGCCTGGAGGAAGGGGGCTAGGGCTGAAGCTTTCTTT. This gives the protein CAWRKGARAEAFF.

V and J are TRBV5-8 and TRBJ2-5; no clear D gene. This CDR3 is 13 amino acids long. V lost 2 bases to trimming and J lost 4 bases, with 9 bases between them. The germline V gene has CDR1 SGHTS and CDR2 YDEGEE. This CDR3 is CASSFVKPETQYF. CDR3 bases: TGTGCCAGCAGCTTTGTAAAGCCAGAGACCCAGTACTTC. The whole variable domain, remainder taken from reference TRBV5-8 and TRBJ2-5, is EAGVTQSPTHLIKTRGQQATLRCSPISGHTSVYWYQQALGLGLQFLLWYDEGEERNRGNFPPRFSGRQFPNYSSELNVNALELEDSALYLCASSFVKPETQYFGPGTRLLVL.

The table lists this clone with a count of one. This chain connects TRBV4-1 to TRBJ1-2; D uncertain. V was clipped by 1 base and J by 3 bases, with 15 bases between them. Germline V gene sequence: CDR1 MGHRA, CDR2 YSYEKL. The CDR3 length is 16 residues. CDR3 bases: TGCGCCAGCAGCCAAGGAATAGCGGACGGATACTATGGCTACACCTTC. Its translation is CASSQGIADGYYGYTF.

The chain recombines TRBV19 with TRBJ1-5; possible D gene TRBD1, 5 bases. Germline V gives CDR1 LNHDA, CDR2 SQIVND (reference sequence). The V end was cut by 5 bases, the J end by 6 bases, with 17 bases between. The CDR3 sequence is 15 residues long. CDR3 bases: TGTGCCAGTAGTGCGGGGCTCAGGGATACTCAGCCCCAGCATTTT. It encodes CASSAGLRDTQPQHF.

This clone was picked up one time. V is TRBV5-1 and J is TRBJ2-7; 10 bases are a match to TRBD1. The CDR3 covers 14 residues. The ends lost 6 bases at V and 3 bases at J; junction bases unmatched: 6. CDR1 and CDR2 (germline): SGHRS, YFSETQ. The CDR3 DNA follows: TGCGCCAGCAACACCGGACAGGGGGTCTACGAGCAGTACTTC. Translation: CASNTGQGVYEQYF. The whole variable domain, filled in from reference TRBV5-1 and TRBJ2-7, reads KAGVTQTPRYLIKTRGQQVTLSCSPISGHRSVSWYQQTPGQGLQFLFEYFSETQRNKGNFPGRFSGRQFSNSRSEMNVSTLELGDSALYLCASNTGQGVYEQYFGPGTRLTVT.

The chain joins TRBV28 to TRBJ2-5; D may be TRBD2 (7 bases). Germline CDR1 MDHEN, CDR2 SYDVKM. V lost 11 bases and J lost 5, with 21 bases in between. CDR3 size: 14 residues. CDR3 sequence: CAGHSGGAGETQYF. CDR3 DNA: TGTGCCGGTCATTCGGGGGGCGCGGGGGAGACCCAGTACTTC.

The V gene is TRBV6-6, the J gene TRBJ2-1; 7 positions agree with TRBD1. Germline V CDR1 and CDR2: MNHNY, SVGAGI (reference sequence). The CDR3 covers 13 residues. V gave up 4 bases and J gave up 6 bases; unmatched junction bases: 3. The CDR3 here is CASSFGTANEQFF. DNA of the CDR3: TGTGCCAGCAGTTTCGGGACAGCCAATGAGCAGTTCTTC.

This sequence joins TRBV4-2 and TRBJ2-2; D is unresolved. Germline CDR1 LGHNA, CDR2 YNFKEQ. V was shortened by 0 bases and J by 4 bases, with 6 bases between the two germline ends. This CDR3 has 14 residues. CDR3 coding DNA: TGTGCCAGCAGCCAAGATCGTGTCACCGGGGAGCTGTTTTTT. Amino acid sequence: CASSQDRVTGELFF.

The V and J genes are TRBV5-4 and TRBJ1-2; D is uncertain. Germline V gives CDR1 SGHNT, CDR2 YYREEE (reference sequence). Trimming took off 3 bases at V and 8 bases at J, with 14 bases between the two ends. The CDR3 loop spans 13 amino acids. The CDR3 sequence: CASSSRRLEGYTF. CDR3 bases: TGTGCCAGCAGCTCGAGGAGGTTGGAGGGCTACACCTTC.

This chain joins TRBV10-3 and TRBJ1-5; 8 nucleotides align to TRBD1. The V and J ends lost 0 bases and 5 bases, in that order; junction bases with no gene match: 9. CDR1 and CDR2 (germline): ENHRY, SYGVKD. The length of the CDR3 is 17 residues. The DNA for the CDR3 is TGTGCCATCAGTGAGTCCTTAGAGGGACAGGTATATCAGCCCCAGCATTTT. Translation: CAISESLEGQVYQPQHF.

The rearrangement uses TRBV10-3 and TRBJ2-3, with 10 bases lining up with TRBD1. CDR3 length: 14 residues. In germline, CDR1 is ENHRY, CDR2 SYGVKD. V was pared by 7 bases and J by 4 bases, with 5 bases of the junction left unmatched. The CDR3 here is CAINLGQGADTQYF. CDR3 nucleotides: TGTGCCATCAACCTAGGACAGGGGGCAGATACGCAGTATTTT.

The gene calls are TRBV27 and TRBJ2-7; D is unclear. This CDR3 is built from 14 residues. Germline V lookup: CDR1 MNHEY, CDR2 SMNVEV (reference sequence). V gave up 8 bases and J gave up 0 bases, with 14 bases separating them. The CDR3 sequence: CASPEGDASYEQYF. As DNA, the CDR3 is TGTGCCAGCCCCGAAGGAGACGCCTCCTACGAGCAGTACTTC.

This clone has a single count. In DNA form, the CDR3 reads TGTGCCAGCAGGACTAGCTTCTACAATGAGCAGTTCTTC. Its protein is CASRTSFYNEQFF. The rearrangement links TRBV6-5 to TRBJ2-1; TRBD2 agrees at 7 bases. The J segment lost 3 bases and the V segment lost 6 bases, leaving 2 bases of the junction unmatched. This CDR3 has 13 amino acids. Germline CDR1 MNHEY, CDR2 SVGAGI.

This rearrangement joins TRBV6-1 to TRBJ2-7; D ambiguous. V gave up 1 base and J gave up 11 bases, with 6 bases separating them. CDR1 is MNHNS, CDR2 SASEGT, per germline. CDR3 length equals 10 residues. CDR3 loop: CASSEGAKYF. For the CDR3, the DNA is TGTGCCAGCAGTGAAGGGGCCAAGTACTTC.

The gene calls are TRBV7-6 and TRBJ1-3; tentative D call: TRBD1 (5 bases). V lost 1 base to trimming and J lost 0 bases, with 13 bases between them. Germline assignment: CDR1 SGHVS and CDR2 FNYEAQ. This CDR3 has 17 amino acids. The CDR3 coding sequence is TGTGCCAGCAGCTTAGTGGGCAGGGCAAGCTCTGGAAACACCATATATTTT. It is translated as CASSLVGRASSGNTIYF. Together with reference TRBV7-6 and TRBJ1-3, the CDR3 gives the full variable domain: GAGVSQSPRYKVTKRGQDVALRCDPISGHVSLYWYRQALGQGPEFLTYFNYEAQQDKSGLPNDRFSAERPEGSISTLTIQRTEQRDSAMYRCASSLVGRASSGNTIYFGEGSWLTVV.

The rearrangement links TRBV11-2 to TRBJ2-5; a possible D gene is TRBD1 (7 bases). CDR1 is SGHAT, CDR2 FQNNGV, per germline. The CDR3 runs to 18 residues. Trimming removed 4 bases at V and 1 base at J, with 22 bases between. The CDR3 bases are TGTGCCAGCAGCTCCGAACGGAGGGGGCCAGGGGGCCAAGAGACCCAGTACTTC. It codes for CASSSERRGPGGQETQYF.